This T cell receptor beta chain was documented in a study of CD8+ T cells in alopecia areata. Study-level results: Relative to normal scalp, lesional scalp, especially alopecia totalis/universalis, showed higher clonality. The link between baseline CD8+ expansion and response remains uncertain with one nonresponder.

Of note for this clone: No antigen is known for it.

The CDR3 runs 12 residues. Germline V lookup: CDR1 SGHDT, CDR2 YYEEEE. The V and J ends lost 10 bases and 5 bases respectively, with 10 bases between them. Reverse transcribed after extraction, RNA yielded cDNA as the sequencing template. TCRdb keeps only in-frame clones here, not all; method: immunoSEQ multiplex PCR. The sample lists 180,000 or so clones; 40% to 65% were seen once. Treatment indicated: oral pan-JAK inhibitor, 5-10 mg twice daily. Specimens obtained from alopecia areata patients comprised lesional scalp punch biopsies and peripheral blood. V usage is TRBV5-6 and J usage is TRBJ1-6; D is unclear. The sequence was obtained from a human donor with alopecia areata. Here the sequenced sample was CD8+ T cells sorted from blood, taken around week 54, from a patient treated with tofacitinib. The CDR3: CASGSDNSPLHF. CDR3 coding DNA: TGTGCCTCCGGCTCGGATAATTCACCCCTCCACTTT.